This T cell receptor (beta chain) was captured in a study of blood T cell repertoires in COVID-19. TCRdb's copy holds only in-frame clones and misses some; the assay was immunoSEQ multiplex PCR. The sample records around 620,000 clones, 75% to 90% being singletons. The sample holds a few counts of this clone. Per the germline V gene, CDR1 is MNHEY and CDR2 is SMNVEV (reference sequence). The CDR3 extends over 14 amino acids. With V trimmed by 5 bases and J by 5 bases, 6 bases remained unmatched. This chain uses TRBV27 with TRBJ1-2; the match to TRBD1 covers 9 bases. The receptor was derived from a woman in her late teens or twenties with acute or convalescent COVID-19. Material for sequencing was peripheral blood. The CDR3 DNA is TGTGCCAGCAGTCGTACAGGGGGCGTGTATGGCTACACCTTC. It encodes CASSRTGGVYGYTF.